This T cell receptor (beta chain) was sequenced for a study of regulatory T cells in long-lasting Graves disease. This CDR3 contains 15 residues. Germline lookup yields CDR1 DFQATT and CDR2 SNEGSKA (reference sequence). After removal of 6 bases from V and 7 bases from J, the junction contained 14 bases not matched to a gene. Investigators prepared the TCR beta libraries by applying iRepertoire HTBI primers and Arm-PCR of CDR3 regions. In TCRdb, the multiplex PCR reads were re-called with MiXCR into one record per CDR3 protein. The sample yields more than 300,000 distinct CDR3 sequences, about 11% seen once. Regarding the study as a whole: Persistent disease was characterized by preferential usage of TRBV28, TRBJ1-2 and TRBJ2-5.

This clonotype showed up many times. Its antigen is as yet unknown. Time point meaning: newly diagnosed GD, antithyroid drugs for less than 3 months. The authors made the TCR library using RNA they extracted from PBMCs. The same specimen was also included in a second study, on T cells in Graves' hyperthyroidism and ophthalmopathy. Turning to that study: Initially, a first-round RT-PCR of the TCR CDR3 employed the HTBI primer set.

The gene calls are TRBV20-1 and TRBJ2-3; TRBD2 matches at 9 bases. Sequencing used peripheral blood mononuclear cells (PBMCs), obtained at new diagnosis, from a patient treated with antithyroid drugs. This sequence was found in a young woman with Graves disease. Written as DNA, the CDR3 is TGCAGTGCGGGTGGTTGGACTAGCGAGAGATATACGCAGTATTTT. Its translation: CSAGGWTSERYTQYF.